Below, 30 T cell receptor beta chains from the same sample are listed, as sequenced in a study of T cell changes during pregnancy in multiple sclerosis (dated by TCRdb to the late 2010s). The library was made by the immunoSEQ multiplex PCR assay. The source is immuneACCESS, and TCRdb retained only in-frame sequences with V and J called. Part of the clones is not carried over; for the studies checked, unresolved V genes explain less than half of this, and the remainder is unexplained. The sample table shows about 24,000 clones, and around 84% are seen once. The top ten constitute under 1.1% of the sample. The sample consisted of CD4+ T cells from peripheral blood mononuclear cells, taken in the second trimester of pregnancy. The receptors were sampled from a female donor in good health, enrolled as a control in a pregnancy study.

The J gene is TRBJ2-3, the V gene TRBV18; 15 bases line up with TRBD2. V lost 3 bases to trimming and J lost 4 bases; unmatched junction nucleotides: 2. The CDR3 extends over 16 amino acids. The germline CDR1 and CDR2 sequences are KGHSH and LQKENI. CDR3 sequence reads: CASSPGLAGGPDTQYF. The CDR3 DNA follows: TGTGCCAGCTCACCCGGACTAGCGGGAGGGCCAGATACGCAGTATTTT.

The chain joins TRBV10-3 to TRBJ2-1, with 9 bases lining up with TRBD1. The CDR3 has 14 residues. V was clipped by 10 bases and J by 5 bases; unmatched bases: 9. CDR1 is ENHRY, CDR2 SYGVKD, per germline. CDR3 residues: CAKRDRVEDNEQFF. In DNA form, the CDR3 reads TGTGCCAAGAGGGACAGGGTGGAAGACAATGAGCAGTTCTTC.

V usage is TRBV7-2 and J usage is TRBJ1-2; 9 nucleotides line up with TRBD1. Germline assignment: CDR1 SGHTA and CDR2 FQGNSA. The CDR3 has 18 amino acids. Unmatched junction bases numbered 9, after V lost 1 base and J lost 0 bases. This CDR3 is CASSLVVAQGASNYGYTF. DNA for the CDR3: TGTGCCAGCAGCTTAGTGGTTGCACAGGGGGCCTCTAACTATGGCTACACCTTC.

The chain employs TRBV5-8 and TRBJ2-1; D is perhaps TRBD2 (7 bases). The V and J ends lost 5 bases and 6 bases respectively, with 12 bases between them. This CDR3 region has 13 residues. Germline CDR1 reads SGHTS; CDR2 reads YDEGEE. CDR3 region: CASRGGQLNEQFF. Written as DNA, the CDR3 is TGTGCCAGCAGGGGGGGGCAACTCAATGAGCAGTTCTTC.

The chain is built from TRBV19 and TRBJ2-2; D remains ambiguous. Per germline, CDR1 LNHDA and CDR2 SQIVND (reference sequence). V lost 5 bases to trimming and J lost 0 bases, with 10 bases between them. This CDR3 comprises 15 residues. The CDR3 nucleotides read TGTGCCAGTAGTGGCAGATCTTCGAACACCGGGGAGCTGTTTTTT. Protein product: CASSGRSSNTGELFF. Supplemented by reference TRBV19 and TRBJ2-2, the full variable domain reads DGGITQSPKYLFRKEGQNVTLSCEQNLNHDAMYWYRQDPGQGLRLIYYSQIVNDFQKGDIAEGYSVSREKKESFPLTVTSAQKNPTAFYLCASSGRSSNTGELFFGEGSRLTVL.

The chain couples TRBV5-1 to TRBJ2-1; 9 bases match TRBD2. The length of the CDR3 is 17 residues. After removal of 4 bases from V and 7 bases from J, the junction contained 15 bases not matched to a gene. Germline V gives CDR1 SGHRS, CDR2 YFSETQ. The CDR3 DNA follows: TGCGCCAGCAGCCCGGGACTAGCTACCGTCTTAATTAATGAGCAGTTCTTC. Protein sequence: CASSPGLATVLINEQFF. Full variable domain (outside the CDR3, taken from reference TRBV5-1 and TRBJ2-1): KAGVTQTPRYLIKTRGQQVTLSCSPISGHRSVSWYQQTPGQGLQFLFEYFSETQRNKGNFPGRFSGRQFSNSRSEMNVSTLELGDSALYLCASSPGLATVLINEQFFGPGTRLTVL.

V usage is TRBV7-3 and J usage is TRBJ2-1, with 10 positions matching TRBD2. The V gene's germline CDR1 is SGHTA and CDR2 FQGTGA. Trimming took 1 base from V and 4 from J; bases not matched to a gene: 7. The CDR3 totals 17 residues. CDR3 DNA sequence: TGTGCCAGCAGCTTAAGAAGAGCGGGGGGGCGGTACAATGAGCAGTTCTTC. Its protein is CASSLRRAGGRYNEQFF.

V and J are TRBV20-1 and TRBJ2-1; unclear D gene. This CDR3 is built from 11 residues. Per germline, CDR1 DFQATT and CDR2 SNEGSKA (reference sequence). Trimming stripped 6 bases from V and 14 bases from J, with 17 bases between. CDR3: CSALYGVNEFF. The CDR3 DNA sequence: TGCAGTGCCCTCTACGGAGTTAACGAGTTCTTC.

The rearrangement links TRBV19 to TRBJ1-1; 8 bases are a match to TRBD1. The J segment lost 11 bases and the V segment lost 5 bases, leaving 10 bases of the junction unmatched. This CDR3 contains 13 residues. The germline V gene encodes CDR1 LNHDA and CDR2 SQIVND (reference sequence). The CDR3 region has the DNA TGTGCCAGTAGTTCGGAAGTCAGGGGGCATGCTTTCTTT. Residues: CASSSEVRGHAFF.

The gene calls are TRBV6-5 and TRBJ2-7; 9 bases line up with TRBD1. With 0 bases clipped from V and 6 bases from J, the junction kept 9 bases outside the gene matches. CDR1 is MNHEY and CDR2 is SVGAGI in the germline V gene. This CDR3 is 16 amino acids long. DNA of the CDR3: TGTGCCAGCAGTTACTCGTTCGGGACAGGGCAGAGCGAGCAGTACTTC. As protein: CASSYSFGTGQSEQYF.

The CDR3, as DNA: TGCGCCAGCAGCCCGACCGGCGGGGGCTCCTACGAGCAGTACTTC. Its translation: CASSPTGGGSYEQYF. V and J are TRBV5-1 and TRBJ2-7; TRBD2 agrees at 7 bases. Germline CDR1 SGHRS, CDR2 YFSETQ. V lost 4 bases to trimming and J lost 0 bases; unmatched junction nucleotides: 7. The CDR3 consists of 15 residues. Full variable domain (rest looked up from reference TRBV5-1 and TRBJ2-7): KAGVTQTPRYLIKTRGQQVTLSCSPISGHRSVSWYQQTPGQGLQFLFEYFSETQRNKGNFPGRFSGRQFSNSRSEMNVSTLELGDSALYLCASSPTGGGSYEQYFGPGTRLTVT.

The chain has TRBV4-2 and TRBJ1-2, with D tentatively TRBD1 (6 bases). V lost 4 bases and J 5 bases, leaving 11 bases between the germline ends. Germline loops: CDR1 LGHNA, CDR2 YNFKEQ. The CDR3 contains 13 residues. CDR3 sequence (DNA): TGTGCCAGCAGCCTACGGGACACTTATGGCTACACCTTC. This encodes CASSLRDTYGYTF.

The chain is built from TRBV15 and TRBJ2-7, with TRBD1 identical over 7 bases. V was pared by 0 bases and J by 3 bases, with 5 bases of the junction left unmatched. The CDR3 has 15 residues. Germline V CDR1 and CDR2: LNHNV, YYDKDF (reference sequence). CDR3 loop: CATSRDRGQYYEQYF. The CDR3 region has the DNA TGTGCCACCAGCAGAGATAGGGGACAGTACTACGAGCAGTACTTC.

The rearrangement uses TRBV28 and TRBJ1-5; possible D gene TRBD1, 6 bases. The V end lost 3 bases, the J end lost 10 bases, and 13 bases lay between the germline ends. This CDR3 has 13 residues. In germline, CDR1 is MDHEN, CDR2 SYDVKM. CDR3 in amino acids: CASSFSHRDPQHF. In nucleotides, the CDR3 is TGTGCCAGCAGTTTTTCCCACAGGGATCCCCAGCATTTT.

The J gene is TRBJ1-1, the V gene TRBV5-6; D perhaps matches TRBD1 (6 bases). CDR1 and CDR2 (germline): SGHDT, YYEEEE. Trimming shortened V by 0 bases and J by 4 bases, and 7 bases separated the two germline ends. There are 13 residues in the CDR3. The CDR3 nucleotides read TGTGCCAGCAGCTTGGGAGGGGGCACTGAAGCTTTCTTT. Translation: CASSLGGGTEAFF.

This chain joins TRBV9 and TRBJ2-1; D gene uncertain. Germline V CDR1 and CDR2: SGDLS, YYNGEE. With 0 bases removed from V and 7 bases from J, the gap between germline ends came to 14 bases. This CDR3 has 15 residues. The CDR3 region has the DNA TGTGCCAGCAGCGTAGGCGTCGAGCCCCGGAATGAGCAGTTCTTC. This translates into CASSVGVEPRNEQFF.

V and J are TRBV7-8 and TRBJ2-1; 8 bases line up with TRBD2. V shed 0 bases, J shed 6 bases, and the junction held 10 bases outside the gene matches. From germline, CDR1 is SGHVS and CDR2 FQNEAQ. The CDR3 has 17 residues. CDR3 amino acids: CASSLAGGLAVVNEQFF. DNA for the CDR3: TGTGCCAGCAGCTTAGCGGGAGGACTAGCCGTCGTCAATGAGCAGTTCTTC.

The rearrangement links TRBV9 to TRBJ1-2; possibly TRBD1 for D (6 bases). The length of the CDR3 is 14 residues. Germline V gene lookup returns CDR1 SGDLS and CDR2 YYNGEE. V lost 3 bases and J 5 bases, leaving 14 bases between the germline ends. DNA for the CDR3: TGTGCCAGCAGCGAGACAGGAGGCTCGTATGGCTACACCTTC. This encodes CASSETGGSYGYTF.

By proportion, this clone is medium-sized. The V gene is TRBV2, the J gene TRBJ1-3; D remains ambiguous. CDR1 is SNHLY, CDR2 FYNNEI, per germline. The CDR3 covers 14 residues. V lost 8 bases and J lost 0, with 11 bases in between. The CDR3, as DNA: TGTGCCAGCGAACAGCCACTCTCTGGAAACACCATATATTTT. This gives the protein CASEQPLSGNTIYF.

The chain has TRBV30 and TRBJ2-7; 7 positions agree with TRBD1. V shed 3 bases and J 0 bases; nucleotides not matched to a gene: 5. Germline V gives CDR1 GTSNPN, CDR2 SVGIG (reference sequence). CDR3 length: 14 residues. CDR3 region: CAWRSGQHSYEQYF. CDR3 DNA sequence: TGTGCCTGGAGATCGGGACAGCACTCCTACGAGCAGTACTTC.

Notes on this clone: Relative to the germline gene, one junction end is altered; a read error may explain this. At the DNA level, this CDR3 is encoded by other sequences in the same sample as well. The chain carries TRBV7-2 and TRBJ2-1; TRBD1 matches at 7 bases. The CDR3 is made up of 15 amino acids. Germline V gene lookup returns CDR1 SGHTA and CDR2 FQGNSA. Here the CDR3 DNA reads TGTGCTAGCAGCTTAGGACAGGTGGGCGGGCATGAGCAGTTCTTC. This encodes CASSLGQVGGHEQFF.

The V gene is TRBV6-5, the J gene TRBJ2-5; the D gene is possibly TRBD2 (6 bases). Germline-derived CDR1 and CDR2 are MNHEY and SVGAGI. The CDR3 has 15 amino acids. V was clipped by 7 bases and J by 2 bases, with 17 bases between them. This CDR3 is CASTALGSNQETQYF. The CDR3 DNA reads TGTGCCAGCACCGCCCTCGGGAGTAATCAAGAGACCCAGTACTTC.

In its sample, this clone was seen a few times. This chain joins TRBV6-4 and TRBJ1-2; D gene uncertain. V lost 0 bases, J lost 4 bases, and 21 bases lay in between. The CDR3 is 18 residues long. Germline V gives CDR1 MRHNA, CDR2 SNTAGT. CDR3 in DNA: TGTGCCAGCAGTGACTCGTATTCGGTCGACCCTGAGGGCTATGGCTACACCTTC. Translation gives CASSDSYSVDPEGYGYTF.

The J gene is TRBJ1-4, the V gene TRBV4-1; TRBD1 matches at 7 bases. The J segment lost 1 base and the V segment lost 3 bases, leaving 11 bases of the junction unmatched. The CDR3 is 18 amino acids. The germline V gene has CDR1 MGHRA and CDR2 YSYEKL. The CDR3 bases are TGCGCCAGCAGCCACGCGTTTACAGGGGTGGTAACTAATGAAAAACTGTTTTTT. As protein: CASSHAFTGVVTNEKLFF.

This chain joins TRBV5-1 and TRBJ2-5, with D perhaps matching TRBD2 (6 bases). Gene TRBJ2-7 matches the end of the DNA better, so the J call may be wrong. Germline CDR1 and CDR2: SGHRS and YFSETQ. The CDR3 sequence is 18 residues long. For the CDR3, the DNA is TGCGCCAGCAGCTTGGGGGGTAGCGGTGGGGTAAGCTCCTACGAGCAGTACTTC. As protein: CASSLGGSGGVSSYEQYF.

The gene calls are TRBV28 and TRBJ2-5, with no clear D. The CDR3 consists of 14 residues. V shed 3 bases and J shed 2 bases, with 10 bases lying between them. Looked up from germline, CDR1 is MDHEN and CDR2 is SYDVKM. Here the CDR3 DNA reads TGTGCCAGCAGTTTTCCCGGAGCACAAGAGACCCAGTACTTC. Translated, it gives CASSFPGAQETQYF.

The rearrangement uses TRBV6-1 and TRBJ1-3; D possibly corresponds to TRBD1 (5 bases). Looked up from germline, CDR1 is MNHNS and CDR2 is SASEGT. The length of the CDR3 is 15 residues. The V end was cut by 7 bases, the J end by 0 bases, with 13 bases between. Here the CDR3 reads CASTLVGGSGNTIYF. Written as DNA, the CDR3 is TGTGCCAGCACTCTCGTCGGGGGCTCTGGAAACACCATATATTTT.

V and J are TRBV5-6 and TRBJ2-1; D ambiguous. Germline values: CDR1 SGHDT, CDR2 YYEEEE. This CDR3 comprises 15 residues. V lost 1 base, J lost 2 bases, and 10 bases lay in between. CDR3 residues: CASSLFQVTYNEQFF. CDR3 coding DNA: TGTGCCAGCAGCTTGTTTCAGGTGACCTACAATGAGCAGTTCTTC.

The chain carries TRBV14 and TRBJ2-7; TRBD2 might be the D (7 bases). This CDR3 comprises 17 residues. Germline CDR1 is SGHDN and CDR2 is FVKESK. Trimming stripped 0 bases from V and 6 bases from J, with 21 bases between. In DNA, the CDR3 is TGTGCCAGCAGCCAAGACGGGTTAGGGGGGGAACTGTCCGAGCAGTACTTC. Translating gives CASSQDGLGGELSEQYF.

The chain joins TRBV13 to TRBJ2-1; 10 positions match TRBD2. The CDR3 consists of 15 residues. Trimming cost V 3 bases and J 4 bases; bases outside gene matches: 3. Germline lookup yields CDR1 PRHDT and CDR2 FYEKMQ (reference sequence). The CDR3 region has the DNA TGTGCCAGCAGCTTCCAGCGGGGGGGTTACAATGAGCAGTTCTTC. This sequence encodes CASSFQRGGYNEQFF. The whole variable domain, remainder taken from reference TRBV13 and TRBJ2-1, is AAGVIQSPRHLIKEKRETATLKCYPIPRHDTVYWYQQGPGQDPQFLISFYEKMQSDKGSIPDRFSAQQFSDYHSELNMSSLELGDSALYFCASSFQRGGYNEQFFGPGTRLTVL.